Listed here are 3 T cell receptor beta chains from one sample, sequenced in a study of T cell responses to AZD1222 COVID-19 vaccine. Clones were sequenced by immunoSEQ multiplex PCR, and TCRdb holds only the in-frame ones, with some missing. The table shows 95,000 to 100,000 clones, with 70% to 85% occurring only once. The source was peripheral blood, collected 28 days after the second AZD1222 dose. Source of these receptors: an adult who received the AZD1222 COVID-19 vaccine.

This chain joins TRBV4-1 and TRBJ2-2; 9 nucleotides match TRBD2. From germline, CDR1 is MGHRA and CDR2 YSYEKL. The CDR3 is 15 amino acids. The trim removed 3 bases at V and 4 bases at J, leaving 3 bases unmatched. The DNA of the CDR3 is TGCGCCAGCAGCCAGCTAGCGGGGATCACCGGGGAGCTGTTTTTT. This translates into CASSQLAGITGELFF.

The V gene is TRBV2, the J gene TRBJ2-3, with D unclear. The CDR3 is 11 amino acids. Trimming removed 5 bases from V and 5 bases from J, with 5 bases in between. The germline V gene has CDR1 SNHLY and CDR2 FYNNEI. The CDR3 bases are TGTGCCAGCAGTACCCTAGATACGCAGTATTTT. This encodes CASSTLDTQYF.

The CDR3 region has the DNA TGTGCCAGCAGTGAAGGGGACAGGGGGGAGCTGTTTTTT. This gives the protein CASSEGDRGELFF. V gene TRBV25-1 combines with J gene TRBJ2-2; 8 bases map to TRBD1. The CDR3 loop spans 13 amino acids. Germline values: CDR1 MGHDK, CDR2 SYGVNS. V trimming: 2 bases; J trimming: 8 bases; junction bases outside the gene matches: 1.